This T cell receptor (beta chain) was sequenced during a study of cytomegalovirus exposure and HLA in healthy donors. About the study: Some 90 million unique TCRs from HLA-typed donors were held in an early data release.

With 60 Vbeta and 13 Jbeta primers, the PCR was carried out. Sequencing used immunoSEQ multiplex PCR; TCRdb keeps in-frame clones, though not all of them. The sample includes approximately 95,000 clones, around 86% of them seen just once. Study-wide results and limits: A few chains linked to CMV were shown in vitro to be specific for CMV antigens. The authors listed some 160 TCR beta chains as cytomegalovirus-associated.

Germline values: CDR1 LNHDA, CDR2 SQIVND (reference sequence). The CDR3 is 14 residues long. V gave up 9 bases and J gave up 4 bases; unmatched junction bases: 9. Of note for this clone: Its matching antigen is unknown.

The material sequenced was PBMCs. V and J are TRBV19 and TRBJ2-3; TRBD2 agrees at 8 bases. The source of this sequence is an older woman in good health and CMV-seropositive. CDR3 DNA: TGTGCCAGCGGGAGGGTTGGGGGCCCAGATACGCAGTATTTT. The encoded protein is CASGRVGGPDTQYF.